Presented here are 9 T cell receptor beta chains from one specimen sequenced in a study of blood T cell repertoires in COVID-19. Only in-frame clones appear in the TCRdb table, and some are missing; sequencing was by immunoSEQ multiplex PCR. Here the sample spans fewer than 250,000 clones, under 85% being singletons. The sequencing input was peripheral blood. The receptor source for this set is a human donor in a cohort sampled during active COVID-19.

The CDR3 DNA sequence: TGCGCCAGCAGCTTGGTTCGGGATACGCAGTATTTT. Its translation: CASSLVRDTQYF. V is TRBV5-1 and J is TRBJ2-3, with D hard to call. In germline, CDR1 is SGHRS, CDR2 YFSETQ. Trimming stripped 0 bases from V and 6 bases from J, with 5 bases between. The length of the CDR3 is 12 residues.

In this sample, this clone turned up once. J is TRBJ2-2 and V is TRBV6-5; 7 bases are shared with TRBD1. V dropped 4 bases and J dropped 0; count of bases not matched to a gene: 2. CDR3 length: 15 residues. Germline CDR1 and CDR2: MNHEY and SVGAGI. The CDR3 DNA reads as TGTGCCAGCAGTTGGACAGGACCGAACACCGGGGAGCTGTTTTTT. Encoded protein: CASSWTGPNTGELFF.

This clone was seen ten or more times. The chain is built from TRBV30 and TRBJ1-6; weak D call: TRBD1 (6 bases). Trimming pared 4 bases from V and 7 bases from J, leaving 14 bases between. Looked up from germline, CDR1 is GTSNPN and CDR2 is SVGIG (reference sequence). The CDR3 has 14 amino acids. In DNA, the CDR3 is TGTGCCTGGAAAACAGGGATAGAGAATTCACCCCTCCACTTT. This encodes CAWKTGIENSPLHF.

This rearrangement joins TRBV4-1 to TRBJ2-4, with TRBD2 matching over 7 bases. CDR1 is MGHRA, CDR2 YSYEKL, per germline. The CDR3 covers 19 residues. Unmatched junction bases numbered 12, after V lost 0 bases and J lost 1 base. CDR3 in amino acids: CASSQDLGRDMGAKNIQYF. The CDR3 DNA follows: TGCGCCAGCAGCCAAGATCTTGGGAGGGATATGGGTGCCAAAAACATTCAGTACTTC.

This clone showed up just once. The chain carries TRBV7-3 and TRBJ2-5; tentative D call: TRBD2 (6 bases). Looked up from germline, CDR1 is SGHTA and CDR2 is FQGTGA. Trimming cost V 3 bases and J 3 bases, with 8 bases left between them. CDR3 length: 13 amino acids. CDR3 sequence reads: CASSFGGEETQYF. CDR3 bases: TGTGCCAGCAGCTTCGGGGGTGAAGAGACCCAGTACTTC.

The rearrangement uses TRBV29-1 and TRBJ2-5; 15 bases are shared with TRBD2. J was trimmed by 2 bases and V by 6 bases; bases with no gene match: 7. This CDR3 has 16 amino acids. Looked up from germline, CDR1 is SQVTM and CDR2 is ANQGSEA. The CDR3, as DNA: TGCAGCGTCCTAAAGGGGACTAGCGGGGGGCAAGAGACCCAGTACTTC. It is translated as CSVLKGTSGGQETQYF. The full variable domain, completed using reference TRBV29-1 and TRBJ2-5, is SAVISQKPSRDICQRGTSLTIQCQVDSQVTMMFWYRQQPGQSLTLIATANQGSEATYESGFVIDKFPISRPNLTFSTLTVSNMSPEDSSIYLCSVLKGTSGGQETQYFGPGTRLLVL.

The genes are TRBV9 and TRBJ2-1; perhaps TRBD2 as D (5 bases). CDR3 length equals 14 residues. CDR1 SGDLS and CDR2 YYNGEE come from the germline V gene. Trimming removed 6 bases at V and 10 bases at J, with 20 bases between. DNA for the CDR3: TGTGCCAGCACCGAAATCGACGCGGGCCGGGAGCAGTTCTTC. It yields the protein CASTEIDAGREQFF.

This sequence joins TRBV2 and TRBJ2-7, with a weak D call TRBD1 (5 bases). The CDR3 runs 13 residues. Germline CDR1 and CDR2: SNHLY and FYNNEI. V was clipped by 6 bases and J by 3 bases, with 12 bases between them. DNA of the CDR3: TGTGCCAGCAGCCCCGACAGTCACTACGAGCAGTACTTC. Protein sequence: CASSPDSHYEQYF.

The chain has TRBV10-3 and TRBJ2-3; 11 bases align to TRBD2. With 4 bases clipped from V and 1 base from J, the junction kept 7 bases outside the gene matches. Germline-derived CDR1 and CDR2 are ENHRY and SYGVKD. The CDR3 extends over 17 amino acids. CDR3 nucleotides: TGTGCCATCAGTGCGGGGGCGGGACTAGCGGGCACAGATACGCAGTATTTT. This gives the protein CAISAGAGLAGTDTQYF.